The subject of this entry is one TCR beta chain. What it binds is not known. The data stem from a study of blood T cells in healthy people across ages. Whole-study findings and limits: Measured against age, TCR beta diversity per million T cells decreased in a roughly linear manner. Total diversity from one million sequenced T cells was likely underestimated.

Each sample gave at least 6.5 million isolated PBMCs. Sample-barcoded 5' priming and a J-beta primer mix drove a second PCR of about 7 to 12 cycles. Each cDNA molecule received a tag from a template-switch adaptor that had 12 random nucleotides. TCRdb reprocessed the 5' RACE reads with MiXCR, giving one entry per CDR3 protein. Of over 1,500,000 distinct CDR3 sequences in the sample, around 48% are singletons; the top ten hold roughly 2.1%. V was pared by 4 bases and J by 15 bases, with 13 bases between. The germline V gene encodes CDR1 SGHAT and CDR2 FQNNGV. This CDR3 spans 11 amino acids. The specimen sequenced was blood. The TCR comes from a middle-aged woman in good health. The gene calls are TRBV11-2 and TRBJ2-1, with D possibly being TRBD1 (5 bases). The CDR3 sequence is CASSYRQSLFF. CDR3 sequence (DNA): TGTGCCAGCAGCTACCGACAGAGTTTGTTCTTC.